Listed below are T cell receptor beta chains from one sample, sequenced in a study of Graves' ophthalmopathy and Graves' hyperthyroidism. TCRdb used MiXCR to reprocess the multiplex PCR reads, holding one entry per CDR3 protein. This table holds 450,000 to 600,000 distinct CDR3 sequences, approximately 37% found once. The specimen was peripheral blood or thyroid tissue (not recorded which). These receptors originate from an adult man with Graves' hyperthyroidism. CDR3s include the opening cysteine and the closing phenylalanine or tryptophan. The D gene is left open where the match is weak. The size entry is marked missing in some rows and otherwise reads once, few, many or a size class.

TRBV20-1	TRBJ1-2	TRBD1	13	many	TGCAGTGCTGGGGGACAGTCTAACTATGGCTACACCTTC	CSAGGQSNYGYTF
TRBV20-1	TRBJ1-1	NA	16	many	TGCAGTGCTAGAGGTTGGGACGTGAGGATGAACACTGAAGCTTTCTTT	CSARGWDVRMNTEAFF
TRBV20-1	TRBJ1-2	TRBD1	14	many	TGCAGTGCTAGGGACAGGGTGATATACTATGGCTACACCTTC	CSARDRVIYYGYTF
TRBV29-1	TRBJ1-1	NA	12	many	TGCAGCGTTGAAGTAAAGGGGGCTGAAGCTTTCTTT	CSVEVKGAEAFF
TRBV12-3/TRBV12-4	TRBJ1-1	NA	16	NA	TGTGCCAGCAGCTTTCAATTAAACGGGGGGAACACTGAAGCTTTCTTT	CASSFQLNGGNTEAFF
TRBV2	TRBJ1-1	TRBD1	13	many	TGTGCCAGCAGTCCGGGACAGTACACTGAAGCTTTCTTT	CASSPGQYTEAFF
TRBV2	TRBJ1-2	NA	12	many	TGTGCCAGCACGGGGGGCGCGAGGGGCTACACCTTC	CASTGGARGYTF
TRBV5-1	TRBJ2-5	NA	14	NA	TGCGCCAGCAGCTTGCTACAGGTCCAAGAGACCCAGTACTTC	CASSLLQVQETQYF
TRBV12-3/TRBV12-4	TRBJ2-5	TRBD1	15	NA	TGTGCCAGCAGGCAAACAGGGGGACAGGCAGAGACCCAGTACTTC	CASRQTGGQAETQYF
TRBV24-1	TRBJ2-7	NA	13	NA	TGTGCCACCAGTGAACCAGCTCGGTACGAGCAGTACTTC	CATSEPARYEQYF
TRBV11-2	TRBJ2-1	NA	14	NA	TGTGCCAGCAGCTTCAACCCCCCCTACAATGAGCAGTTCTTC	CASSFNPPYNEQFF
TRBV7-2	TRBJ2-5	TRBD2	15	few	TGTGCCAGCAGCTTAAGTTCTAGCGGGGGGTTGACCCAGTACTTC	CASSLSSSGGLTQYF
TRBV12-3/TRBV12-4	TRBJ2-3	NA	12	NA	TGTGCCAGCAGCCGACCCACAGATACGCAGTATTTT	CASSRPTDTQYF
TRBV20-1	TRBJ2-7	NA	15	many	TGCAGTGCTAGGGCCCGTGGTAGGGACCATTACGAGCAGTACTTC	CSARARGRDHYEQYF
TRBV20-1	TRBJ2-2	TRBD1	15	many	TGCAGTGCTAGAATGGGACAGGCGAACACCGGGGAGCTGTTTTTT	CSARMGQANTGELFF
TRBV28	TRBJ2-7	NA	14	NA	TGTGCCAGCAGTTTGGGTCCGGAACCCTACGAGCAGTACTTC	CASSLGPEPYEQYF
TRBV9	TRBJ1-2	NA	16	NA	TGTGCCAGCAGCGGTGGAGGGAGAATAACTAACTATGGCTACACCTTC	CASSGGGRITNYGYTF
TRBV2	TRBJ2-7	NA	12	many	TGTGCCATAGCGGTGGATCCCTACGAGCAGTACTTC	CAIAVDPYEQYF
TRBV20-1	TRBJ2-7	NA	11	many	TGCAGTGCTAGGACAGAGTACGAGCAGTACTTC	CSARTEYEQYF
TRBV5-6	TRBJ2-5	TRBD1	15	NA	TGTGCCAGCAGCGTCTCCGGGACAGGGGCAGAGACCCAGTACTTC	CASSVSGTGAETQYF
TRBV7-2	TRBJ1-4	NA	15	many	TGTGCCAGCAGCTTAGCGCGAGGAAATAATGAAAAACTGTTTTTT	CASSLARGNNEKLFF
TRBV12-3/TRBV12-4	TRBJ2-5	TRBD1	17	NA	TGTGCCAGCAGTTTAAATCCCCCCGGGACAGGACAAGAGACCCAGTACTTC	CASSLNPPGTGQETQYF
TRBV30	TRBJ1-5	NA	13	NA	TGTGCCTGGGGGGACGGTAGCAATCAGCCCCAGCATTTT	CAWGDGSNQPQHF
TRBV10-3	TRBJ1-5	TRBD1	18	NA	TGTGCCATCAGTGAGCCGGGACAGGAATCGTATAGCAATCAGCCCCAGCATTTT	CAISEPGQESYSNQPQHF
TRBV24-1	TRBJ2-5	TRBD1	15	many	TGTGCCACCAGTGATCTGCGACAGGGTCAAGAGACCCAGTACTTC	CATSDLRQGQETQYF
TRBV20-1	TRBJ1-5	NA	15	many	TGCAGTGCTAGAGATCCGGGTCTTAGCAATCAGCCCCAGCATTTT	CSARDPGLSNQPQHF
TRBV20-1	TRBJ1-6	NA	12	once	TGCAGTGCTAGAGGGTTCGGGTCACCCCTCCACTTT	CSARGFGSPLHF
TRBV20-1	TRBJ2-5	NA	15	many	TGCAGTGCTAGAGATGGGATGCGCCTTCAAGAGACCCAGTACTTC	CSARDGMRLQETQYF
TRBV12-3/TRBV12-4	TRBJ1-2	TRBD1	14	NA	TGTGCCAGCAGCCAGGGACAGGGTATCTATGGCTACACCTTC	CASSQGQGIYGYTF
TRBV12-3/TRBV12-4	TRBJ2-2	NA	16	NA	TGTGCTAGTGGTTACCCCAGGGGCGGGGTTACCGGGGAGCTGTTTTTT	CASGYPRGGVTGELFF
TRBV19	TRBJ1-5	TRBD1	16	many	TGTGCCAGTAGGCCCTGGACAGGGACAGGCCTTCAGCCCCAGCATTTT	CASRPWTGTGLQPQHF
TRBV7-9	TRBJ2-5	NA	14	NA	TGTGCCAGCAGCTTATTAACCAGGGAAGAGACCCAGTACTTC	CASSLLTREETQYF
TRBV10-3	TRBJ2-2	NA	14	many	TGTGCCATCGGGGACACCGCGAACACCGGGGAGCTGTTTTTT	CAIGDTANTGELFF
TRBV9	TRBJ2-2	TRBD1	15	few	TGTGCCAGCAGTTCTCCGGGACAGGGTACCGGGGAGCTGTTTTTT	CASSSPGQGTGELFF
TRBV7-6	TRBJ1-1	NA	14	many	TGTGCCAGCAGCTTATACTCCGGGAACACTGAAGCTTTCTTT	CASSLYSGNTEAFF
TRBV29-1	TRBJ2-7	TRBD1	13	NA	TGCAGCGCGGGGGACAGGGGGCCCTACGAGCAGTACTTC	CSAGDRGPYEQYF
TRBV19	TRBJ2-5	NA	16	many	TGTGCCAGTAGTACAGGAAACAACGGGGGACATGGGACCCAGTACTTC	CASSTGNNGGHGTQYF
TRBV7-6	TRBJ1-2	NA	15	once	TGTGCCAGCAGCCAAGGAGCAGAGGAGGGGTATGGCTACACCTTC	CASSQGAEEGYGYTF
TRBV14	TRBJ2-6	TRBD2	19	many	TGTGCCAGCAGCCACCTGGGACTAGCGGGAACGAGAGGGGCCAACGTCCTGACTTTC	CASSHLGLAGTRGANVLTF
TRBV24-1	TRBJ2-3	NA	15	few	TGTGCCACCAGTGATCAGACTGACTACACAGATACGCAGTATTTT	CATSDQTDYTDTQYF
TRBV2	TRBJ2-5	TRBD1	15	NA	TGTGCCAGCAGTGCTACCCTGGGACAGCAAGAGACCCAGTACTTC	CASSATLGQQETQYF
TRBV7-9	TRBJ2-5	NA	13	NA	TGTGCCAGCAGCCGTCGGGACAATGAGACCCAGTACTTC	CASSRRDNETQYF
TRBV7-9	TRBJ2-5	NA	14	few	TGTGCCAGCAGCTTGGATCCAGGGAGGGAGACCCAGTACTTC	CASSLDPGRETQYF
TRBV7-8	TRBJ2-7	TRBD2	15	NA	TGTGCCAGCAGCCACTCCAGACTAGCGGGAAGCGAGCAGTACTTC	CASSHSRLAGSEQYF
TRBV6-5	TRBJ1-6	NA	17	few	TGTGCCAGCAGTTACAGCTCACCTACACACGATAATTCACCCCTCCACTTT	CASSYSSPTHDNSPLHF
TRBV7-6	TRBJ2-2	NA	17	many	TGTGCCAGCAGCTCTGCTCCGAGCGGAACGAACACCGGGGAGCTGTTTTTT	CASSSAPSGTNTGELFF
TRBV11-2	TRBJ2-3	NA	14	few	TGTGCCAGCAGCTTAGTGGGGTTCCCAGATACGCAGTATTTT	CASSLVGFPDTQYF
TRBV11-3	TRBJ2-2	TRBD2	15	NA	TGTGCCAGCAGCTGGGGACTAGCGGGCACCGGGGAGCTGTTTTTT	CASSWGLAGTGELFF
TRBV20-1	TRBJ2-5	NA	11	NA	TGCGGTGCTGGACATTGGGGGACCCAGTACTTC	CGAGHWGTQYF